The clone carrying this T cell receptor (beta chain) was counted a few times. Germline CDR1 MNHNY, CDR2 SVGAGI (reference sequence). The CDR3 contains 14 residues. The V end lost 3 bases, the J end lost 5 bases, and 13 bases lay between the germline ends. This entry is derived from a study of T-cell memory formation after mild COVID-19. Via MiXCR, TCRdb re-called the 5' RACE reads, giving one row per CDR3 protein. This sample has hundreds of thousands of distinct CDR3 sequences; more than 15% occur once, and the top ten carry around 22%. This chain connects TRBV6-6 to TRBJ2-5; D is uncertain. The sample consisted of PBMCs or a T cell subset sorted from them (not recorded which). The sequence was collected from a man in his late teens or twenties who had mild COVID-19 (a few samples of this study predate the infection). Cell type and time point are not known. In DNA, the CDR3 is TGTGCCAGCAGTTATACGACCGGGTCTGAGACCCAGTACTTC. It yields the protein CASSYTTGSETQYF.